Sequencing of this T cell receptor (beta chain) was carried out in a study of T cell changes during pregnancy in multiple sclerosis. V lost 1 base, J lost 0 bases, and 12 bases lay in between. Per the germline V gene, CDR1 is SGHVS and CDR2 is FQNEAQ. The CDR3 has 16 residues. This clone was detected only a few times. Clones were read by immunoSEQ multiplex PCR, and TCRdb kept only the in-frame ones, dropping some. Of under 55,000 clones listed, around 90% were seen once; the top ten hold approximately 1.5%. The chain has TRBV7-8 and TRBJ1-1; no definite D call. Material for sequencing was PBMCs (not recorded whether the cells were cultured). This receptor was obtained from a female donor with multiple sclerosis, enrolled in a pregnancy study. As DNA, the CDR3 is TGTGCCAGCAGCTTAGGGACCGAGGGCGTGAACACTGAAGCTTTCTTT. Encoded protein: CASSLGTEGVNTEAFF.